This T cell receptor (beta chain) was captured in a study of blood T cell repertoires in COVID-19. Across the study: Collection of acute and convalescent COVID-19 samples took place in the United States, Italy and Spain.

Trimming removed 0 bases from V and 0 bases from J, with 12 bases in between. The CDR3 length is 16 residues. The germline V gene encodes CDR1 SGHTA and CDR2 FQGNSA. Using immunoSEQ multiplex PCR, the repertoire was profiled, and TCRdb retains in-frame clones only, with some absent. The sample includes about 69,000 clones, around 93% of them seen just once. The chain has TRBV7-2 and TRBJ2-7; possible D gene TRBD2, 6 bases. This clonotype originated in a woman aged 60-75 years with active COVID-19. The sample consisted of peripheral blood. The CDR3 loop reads CASSLAGGPTSYEQYF. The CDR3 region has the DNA TGTGCCAGCAGCTTAGCGGGAGGCCCGACCTCCTACGAGCAGTACTTC.